The TCR beta chain under discussion was sequenced for a study of T cell repertoires in cytomegalovirus infection. Findings and caveats of the study: Cumulative frequency (of public TCR beta family members) identified carriers of CMV plus the relevant HLA.

This clonotype was seen at least ten times. No antigen is known for it. The germline gives CDR1 SGHTA, CDR2 FQGNSA. The CDR3 is made up of 16 amino acids. With 3 bases removed from V and 8 bases from J, the gap between germline ends came to 20 bases. Using its own MiXCR run on the reads, TCRdb lists one record per CDR3 protein. The data show around 300,000 distinct CDR3 sequences, with roughly a fifth seen just once and approximately 19% held by the top ten. The material was cultured PBMCs, obtained from culture after CMV antigen stimulation. The chain uses TRBV7-2 and TRBJ2-1; D possibly uses TRBD1 or TRBD2 (5 bases each). The source is a human donor in good health (CMV status not recorded). Some clones in this sample may be carry-over from other donors' samples. The CDR3 here is CASSFPQAGRRDEQFF. Here the CDR3 DNA reads TGTGCCAGCAGCTTTCCACAGGCCGGGCGGCGGGATGAGCAGTTCTTC.